The TCR beta chain under discussion was sequenced for a study of cytomegalovirus exposure and HLA in healthy donors (dated by TCRdb to the late 2010s). In terms of the full investigation: An earlier analysis of several hundred of the donors reported 276 Gb of sequence data and around 100 million unique TCR beta sequences obtained from about 179 million T cells. A later genetic analysis used genome-wide SNP genotypes for about 60% of the roughly 700 donors, treating that subset as a discovery cohort. The genetic ancestry cluster associated with self-reported Caucasian donors included 81% of the 350 to 500 genotyped donors. The study was designed to test whether signatures of past pathogen exposure could be identified by cataloging public T cell receptors. Rather than drawing on any new phenotypic data, the later analysis identified candidate immune exposures from TCR beta sequences and the way those sequences occurred across donors. The study profiled the T cell repertoires of about 720 subjects by immunosequencing and related them to cytomegalovirus serostatus. The number of donors typed differed by locus, with 629-630 for A, B, C, DRB1 and DQB1, roughly 550 for DQA1, under 610 for DPA1, and roughly 450 for DPB1. Donor age, sex, ethnicity and CMV serostatus were compiled together with the repertoire data. Five DR-DQ haplotypes were handled as single units for association and clustering, since linkage in the cohort was strong. In addition to the first cohort of around 670 subjects, a separate validation cohort of 130 or so different subjects was used. About 300 gigabases of sequencing data and tens of millions of unique TCR sequences were included in an early release covering about 700 HLA-typed donors. Among 398 genotyped donors of the cohort, an average of around 250,000 unique TCR beta nucleotide sequences was sequenced per donor, of which about 19% were non-productive. Both class I and class II loci were covered by HLA typing, at four-digit resolution. High-throughput TCR immunosequencing, statistical association of individual TCRs with disease status, and machine learning were combined to predict cytomegalovirus infection status. An earlier analysis of approximately 500 of the donors applied high-throughput TCR beta sequencing to assess whether each TCR beta V gene segment acted as functional or pseudogenic. To study patterns of TCR occurrence, a later analysis re-analyzed previously published TCR beta repertoires from around 660 donors and added high-resolution HLA genotyping. All discovery cohort repertoires had been generated on a single sequencing platform. Results and caveats for the whole study, not just this receptor: It was suggested by the authors that the approach could potentially be generalized to other disease states and immunological phenotypes. In the study, approximately 160 TCR beta chains were listed as associated with cytomegalovirus. A cluster of highly shared sequence variants was judged likely to represent a technical artifact of the sequencing pipeline. Broadly in line with IMGT annotations, most TCR beta V segments showed up in productive rearrangements about 90% or about 30% of the time in an earlier analysis of 587 of the donors. Specific HLA alleles were associated with around 18,000 TCR beta sequences at a false discovery rate of 0.05 in a later analysis. The only immune exposure information available for the cohort was CMV serostatus. An association between a missense DCLRE1C variant and V-gene and J-gene trimming of TCR beta chains was found in a later genetic analysis and replicated in an independent cohort. This cohort had only TCR beta chains sequenced, and the lack of alpha or paired-chain data limited which features could be detected. Roughly uniform sequencing depth across donors was assumed in presence/absence analyses, although this assumption may not hold. Because HLA typing was unavailable for some donors at each locus, only the typed subset was used in association tests. In a later analysis, HLA-associated TCR beta chains showed more clonal expansion and lower generation probabilities than non-associated chains that were equally common. A later analysis found that TCR association rates varied across HLA loci, with DRB1 alleles showing the most associated TCRs and HLA-C alleles the fewest. Compared with the approximately 720-donor mean, donors in an Asian-associated ancestry cluster had fewer N-insertions in productive TCRs, according to a later genetic analysis. The classifier was reported to diagnose cytomegalovirus status with high specificity and sensitivity in both the original and validation cohorts. In vitro tests confirmed that three of the cytomegalovirus-associated TCR beta chains recognize cytomegalovirus antigens. Most TCR sequences were observed very rarely across donors, whereas some public TCRs were present in many individuals. When HLA alleles, especially DR and DQ, strongly co-occurred, TCR associations were difficult to assign to individual alleles. Some IMGT-functional V segments, including TRBV6-2 and TRBV6-3, could not be told apart with the 87-base-pair reads, so those segments were excluded. According to a later analysis, most CMV-associated TCR beta chains appeared to be HLA-restricted, and the HLA associations seemed to be driven largely by CMV exposure. Linkage disequilibrium might explain the correlated functional status among segregating V segments, but an unknown experimental factor could not be excluded. Several of the top co-occurrence clusters appeared to be linked to parvovirus B19, influenza, CMV and Epstein-Barr virus, according to a later analysis. Because counts were too low, about 17 rarely observed V segments, including chromosome 9 orphons, were excluded from the earlier analysis of several hundred of the donors. A further reported finding was that TCR beta sequences accurately predicted the HLA-A and HLA-B alleles for most subjects in the first cohort.

The CDR3 spans 13 residues, from the cysteine through the phenylalanine. Only the CDR3 region is kept as DNA, spanning 39 bases read in frame from base 1. V and J are trimmed by 8 bases and 2 bases, and the gene matches miss 5 bases of the junction. The germline V gene (reference sequence) specifies LNHDA as CDR1 and SQIVND as CDR2. The cohort was made up of several hundred healthy bone marrow donors. At the time of sampling, every cohort member was nominally healthy, though immune exposures that went unrecorded were likely present. The donor tested CMV seronegative and was one of the 352 seronegative cohort members. A peripheral blood sample was provided by each donor, and peripheral blood mononuclear cells were used for TCR beta sequencing. The Qiagen DNeasy Blood Extraction Kit was used to extract genomic DNA from the blood cell samples. The library was built by means of the immunoSEQ multiplex PCR assay. For the multiplex PCR, a mixture combining 60 forward primers for TCR Vbeta segments and 13 reverse primers for TCR Jbeta segments was used. The CDR3 region of rearranged TCR beta genes was amplified from genomic DNA by a multiplex PCR assay. Amplified TCR beta libraries were sequenced as 87-base-pair reads on the Illumina HiSeq System. As for how the authors treated the data: In a later analysis, tens of millions of unique TCR beta chains were counted across the roughly 610 repertoires, and roughly 10 million of these chains were shared by at least two donors. A nearest-neighbor algorithm error-corrected the raw reads and collapsed the reads into unique sequences, merging closely related sequences to remove PCR and sequencing errors. To assign V, D and J gene segments, CDR3 sequences were aligned to IMGT reference sequences. For a sequence to be retained, at least a six-nucleotide match to both a V gene segment and a J gene segment was required. Rearrangements were classified as productive when the CDR3 lacked stop codons and remained in frame with V and J, and all other rearrangements were classified as non-productive. CDR3 was defined according to IMGT convention as the region running from the second conserved V-encoded cysteine to the conserved J-encoded phenylalanine. Sequences without an unambiguous match to a single V gene segment were excluded from the earlier analysis of 450 to 650 of the donors. In an earlier analysis of several hundred of the donors, a V segment was called functional when productive rearrangements were above 56.7%, and segregating when the standard deviation between donors exceeded 5%. A statistical classification framework was built for diagnosing cytomegalovirus status from the catalog of TCR beta chain sequences. V and J gene assignment, in a later analysis, came from comparing TCR nucleotide sequences with IMGT/GENE-DB human TR gene sequences. Using the TCRdist pipeline, a later analysis assigned CDR3 sequences along with most-parsimonious VDJ recombination scenarios. In a later analysis, every TCR beta chain was defined by the combination of its CDR3 amino acid sequence and its V-gene family, and reads without a unique V-gene family were dropped. As a way to deal with suspected cross-contamination and a sequencing artifact, a later analysis dropped more than 500 nucleotide sequences that were highly shared and had low generation probability. In a later analysis, a clonal expansion index for each public chain was calculated from normalized within-repertoire ranks of inferred template counts. In a later analysis, generation probabilities were computed with a VDJ recombination model fitted to out-of-frame rearrangements, and the resulting probabilities were checked against IGoR. A later analysis scored TCR-TCR, TCR-HLA and TCR-CMV co-occurrence with hypergeometric tests, applying a repertoire-size bias correction to TCR pairs. In a later analysis, false discovery rates were estimated by permuting HLA or CMV assignments 20 times. In a later analysis, co-occurring TCRs were grouped using DBSCAN, and TCRdist sequence similarity was added for clustering within HLA-allele-positive subsets. For co-occurrence clustering, repertoires with fewer than 30,000 or more than 120,000 public chains were excluded, along with a handful of repertoires with anomalous nucleotide sharing. In its TCRdb copy, this immuneACCESS table keeps in-frame sequences only and misses some clones. Where compared with another copy, unresolved V genes explain less than half of these, and the others have no known cause. The DNA was the basis for D and trimming; V, J and clone size are from that table. In this sample the table shows some 54,000 clones, around 80% of which occur a single time. The ten most abundant clones make up approximately 6% of the sample.

A word on this clone: This clone's antigen is unknown. The input lacks base qualities; no much larger clone sits a single base away.

The sequenced material came from PBMCs. Recombination linked TRBV19 to TRBJ1-1, and 7 bases in between align with TRBD1. The receptor was derived from a male donor in good health and CMV-seronegative. At the DNA level, the sequence is TGTGCCAGTGGGGGACAGATTAACACTGAAGCTTTCTTT. Its product reads: CASGGQINTEAFF.